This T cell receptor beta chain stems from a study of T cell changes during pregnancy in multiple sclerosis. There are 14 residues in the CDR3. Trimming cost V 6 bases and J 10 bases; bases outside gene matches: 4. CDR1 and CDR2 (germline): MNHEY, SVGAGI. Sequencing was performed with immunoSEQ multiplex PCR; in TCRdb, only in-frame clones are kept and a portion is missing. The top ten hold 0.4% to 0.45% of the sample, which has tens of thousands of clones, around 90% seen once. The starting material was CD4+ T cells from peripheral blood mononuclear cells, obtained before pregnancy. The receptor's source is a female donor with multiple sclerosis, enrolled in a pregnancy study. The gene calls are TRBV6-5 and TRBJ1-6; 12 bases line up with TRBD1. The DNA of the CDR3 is TGTGCCAGCAGGTCGGGACAGGGGGCGTCACCCCTCCACTTT. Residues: CASRSGQGASPLHF.